The rows below give T cell receptor beta chains drawn from one sample of a study of T cells in Graves' hyperthyroidism and ophthalmopathy. TCRdb reprocessed the multiplex PCR reads via MiXCR and lists one record per CDR3 protein. Of some 250,000 distinct CDR3 sequences in the sample, 15% are singletons; the top ten hold roughly 30%. The sequenced material came from blood. These receptors were obtained from a woman between 45 and 60 years old with Graves' hyperthyroidism that later progressed to Graves' ophthalmopathy. Each CDR3 is given with its conserved first and last residue. The order of the fields is V gene, CDR3 protein.

>TRBV4-2
CASSLHPGLAGEPGYEQYF
>TRBV29-1
CSVVGRNLNTEAFF
>TRBV18
CASSPQGALRTEAFF
>TRBV5-6
CASSDFRTGNTEAFF
>TRBV9
CASSPLGQSNEKLFF
>TRBV20-1
CSATYSNQPQHF
>TRBV6-1
CAGSPPGKYEQYF
>TRBV2
CASSESPRQETQYF
>TRBV11-2
CASRVAGVSYNEQFF
>TRBV30
CAWATGWPSNEQFF
>TRBV7-9
CASSPTNTGTKYGYTF
>TRBV24-1
CATSDSPTRGGEQFF
>TRBV7-9
CASSLQQGMKETQYF
>TRBV10-3
CAISAGAQSNTEAFF
>TRBV20-1
CSGAGGIYEQYF
>TRBV28
CASSDSYNEQFF
>TRBV7-3
CASSRVELAKNIQYF
>TRBV27
CASSLNRGVRTDTQYF
>TRBV28
CASSLPGEETQYF
>TRBV24-1
CATSDNRGPAEAFF
>TRBV20-1
CSASIRDRASYEQYF
>TRBV19
CASSRTGPDDEQFF
>TRBV9
CASPRQGHYEQYF
>TRBV6-1
CASSEASARGGYEQYF
>TRBV20-1
CSARDGKGDYGYTF
>TRBV18
CASSPLREAYNEQFF
>TRBV10-2
CASSEPDRGAEKLFF
>TRBV6-1
CASSDPAGGGGPDTQYF
>TRBV12-3/TRBV12-4
CASRGLAHNEQFF
>TRBV6-4
CASSERLNTEAFF
>TRBV30
CAHSTGFADTQYF
>TRBV19
CASSILGPVRADEQFF
>TRBV5-1
CASSSTGTVFSGNTIYF
>TRBV20-1
CSARVRLAEAKNIQYF
>TRBV5-4
CARGIAGFNEQFF